This T cell receptor beta chain was identified during a study of Tregs in tolerant kidney transplant recipients. Libraries were prepared by immunoSEQ multiplex PCR; TCRdb keeps only in-frame clonotypes and omits some of them. The listing contains some 6,000 clones. Germline CDR1 SGHRS, CDR2 YFSETQ. V dropped 0 bases and J dropped 5; count of bases not matched to a gene: 5. This CDR3 has 16 amino acids. Concerning this clone: The read ends 3 residues early relative to the CDR3; the germline J gene fills the gap.

Recipients received nonmyeloablative bone marrow transplants from related graft donors, with transient mixed chimerism. Thawed PBMCs were FACS-sorted into unstimulated CD4+CD25+CD127- regulatory T cells, CD4+CD25- non-regulatory cells, CD4 and CD8 cells. This sequence joins TRBV5-1 and TRBJ2-5; 12 nucleotides match TRBD2. This specimen consisted of CD8+ T cells from blood (PBMCs), obtained 12 months after the transplant. The receptor's source is a human patient who received a combined kidney and bone marrow transplant. Certain T cells may be donor cells from the graft. The covered CDR3 bases are TGCGCCAGCAGCTTGGCACTAGCGGGAGGAGTGGAGACC. Its protein product is CASSLALAGGVET. The complete CDR3 sequence is CASSLALAGGVETQYF.